Shown below are 16 T cell receptor beta chains from a single sample sequenced in a study of T cells in localized non-small cell lung cancer (dated by TCRdb to about 2020). To prepare the library, the immunoSEQ multiplex PCR assay was applied. TCRdb holds this immuneACCESS table with in-frame rearrangements only. Some clones are missing; in checked studies, unresolved V genes explain under half, and the rest has no known cause. The sample yields 4,200 or so clones; 25% were counted once. The ten largest account for 7% to 10% of the sample. The material sequenced was lung tumor tissue, taken before any cancer treatment. All receptors derive from a male donor older than 55 with stage I lung adenocarcinoma.

The chain is built from TRBV19 and TRBJ2-7, with a weak D call TRBD1 (6 bases). The CDR3 length is 15 residues. Looked up from germline, CDR1 is LNHDA and CDR2 is SQIVND (reference sequence). V gave up 6 bases and J gave up 3 bases, with 18 bases separating them. The CDR3 DNA is TGTGCCAGTAGCGAAACAGGGATAAGAGGCTACGAGCAGTACTTC. Translating it yields CASSETGIRGYEQYF.

This clone was seen a few times. V and J are TRBV6-8 and TRBJ1-2; D unclear. CDR1 and CDR2 (germline): MNHGY, SAAAGT. The germline V and J ends were trimmed by 8 bases and 1 base, with 8 bases remaining between them. The CDR3 has 12 amino acids. CDR3 in amino acids: CASQDGNYGYTF. CDR3 DNA: TGTGCCAGCCAGGACGGTAACTATGGCTACACCTTC.

A few counts support this clone. V is TRBV10-2 and J is TRBJ2-7, with D possibly being TRBD2 (6 bases). The V gene's germline CDR1 is WSHSY and CDR2 SAAADI. The germline V and J ends were trimmed by 6 bases and 3 bases, with 15 bases remaining between them. The CDR3 is 14 residues long. Here the CDR3 DNA reads TGCGCCAGCAGGAGTCCGGGACTCATCTACGAGCAGTACTTC. Its protein product is CASRSPGLIYEQYF.

This clone was observed a few times. This chain links TRBV11-3 with TRBJ1-1; weak D call: TRBD1 (5 bases). The ends were cut back, 3 bases at V and 1 base at J, with 9 bases in the middle. Germline V gives CDR1 SGHNT, CDR2 YENEEA. The CDR3 runs 14 residues. The CDR3 here is CASSFRTRNTEAFF. In nucleotides, the CDR3 is TGTGCCAGCAGCTTTAGGACACGGAACACTGAAGCTTTCTTT.

This clone counts as medium-sized (0.01 to 0.1%). The V gene is TRBV11-3, the J gene TRBJ1-4; 8 nucleotides align to TRBD1. The germline V gene has CDR1 SGHNT and CDR2 YENEEA. This CDR3 has 15 residues. V was clipped by 5 bases and J by 8 bases; unmatched bases: 10. CDR3 coding DNA: TGTGCCAGCAGCCCATTCCAGGGGGCAGGCGAAAAACTGTTTTTT. It specifies CASSPFQGAGEKLFF.

This clone occurred a few times. This rearrangement joins TRBV5-1 to TRBJ1-2; 11 positions match TRBD1. From germline, CDR1 is SGHRS and CDR2 YFSETQ. Trimming cost V 4 bases and J 6 bases; bases outside gene matches: 5. The CDR3 consists of 14 residues. CDR3 sequence reads: CASSRDRGIDGYTF. CDR3 DNA sequence: TGCGCCAGCAGCCGGGACAGGGGGATCGATGGCTACACCTTC. The full variable domain, in which reference TRBV5-1 and TRBJ1-2 provide the parts outside the CDR3, is KAGVTQTPRYLIKTRGQQVTLSCSPISGHRSVSWYQQTPGQGLQFLFEYFSETQRNKGNFPGRFSGRQFSNSRSEMNVSTLELGDSALYLCASSRDRGIDGYTFGSGTRLTVV.

J is TRBJ2-1 and V is TRBV19; D might be TRBD2 (5 bases). V lost 5 bases and J 7 bases, leaving 15 bases between the germline ends. The CDR3 contains 14 residues. Germline V gives CDR1 LNHDA, CDR2 SQIVND (reference sequence). CDR3 bases: TGTGCCAGTAGTGGCCGGGAACGACGGAATGAGCAGTTCTTC. As protein: CASSGRERRNEQFF.

This clone is categorized as medium-sized. This sequence joins TRBV11-3 and TRBJ1-4, with no clear D. Trimming removed 3 bases from V and 5 bases from J, with 10 bases in between. The CDR3 runs 14 residues. Germline lookup yields CDR1 SGHNT and CDR2 YENEEA. CDR3: CASSLQGPNEKLFF. For the CDR3, the DNA is TGTGCCAGCAGCTTGCAAGGTCCCAATGAAAAACTGTTTTTT.

This clone was seen just once. The V call is TRBV30, the J call TRBJ2-3, with TRBD1 matching 9 bases. From germline, CDR1 is GTSNPN and CDR2 SVGIG (reference sequence). The CDR3 length is 15 residues. V lost 3 bases and J lost 6; bases outside the gene matches: 10. The DNA of the CDR3 is TGTGCCTGGAGGGAAAGGGGACAGGGAAGCGATACGCAGTATTTT. This translates into CAWRERGQGSDTQYF.

This clone was picked up a small number of times. This chain uses TRBV6-8 with TRBJ2-6; possibly TRBD1 for D (5 bases). This CDR3 spans 16 amino acids. V lost 7 bases and J 0 bases, leaving 13 bases between the germline ends. Germline V gene lookup returns CDR1 MNHGY and CDR2 SAAAGT. This CDR3 is CASTQGGFSGANVLTF. In nucleotides, the CDR3 is TGTGCCAGCACCCAGGGCGGATTCTCTGGGGCCAACGTCCTGACTTTC.

This clone is labeled as large. This chain connects TRBV9 to TRBJ1-1; 8 positions match TRBD1. V dropped 7 bases and J dropped 5; count of bases not matched to a gene: 7. The length of the CDR3 is 13 residues. Germline loops: CDR1 SGDLS, CDR2 YYNGEE. CDR3: CASRQGMVTEAFF. CDR3 nucleotide sequence: TGTGCCAGCCGACAGGGGATGGTGACTGAAGCTTTCTTT.

V gene TRBV6-8 combines with J gene TRBJ1-1; no firm D call. CDR1 is MNHGY, CDR2 SAAAGT, per germline. The CDR3 extends over 15 amino acids. V lost 7 bases, J lost 0 bases, and 15 bases lay in between. The CDR3 DNA is TGTGCCAGCACTATCGATATCAGGATGAACACTGAAGCTTTCTTT. Protein sequence: CASTIDIRMNTEAFF.

This clone was detected only a few times. The chain has TRBV1 and TRBJ2-2; whether TRBD2, the table's D call, matches the DNA was not checked. TRBV1 is deemed a pseudogene. This CDR3 spans 16 amino acids. DNA for the CDR3: TGCGCCAGCAGCCGAGAAGGTCCCGGGGTGCCCGGGGAGCTGTTTTTT. Its protein product is CASSREGPGVPGELFF.

The rearrangement joins TRBV28 to TRBJ2-6; TRBD2 might be the D (7 bases). The ends were cut back, 5 bases at V and 4 bases at J, with 21 bases in the middle. Germline CDR1 and CDR2: MDHEN and SYDVKM. CDR3 length equals 18 residues. The CDR3, as DNA: TGTGCCAGCAGTCGCCCGGGGGGCCTCGGGTCGGGGGCCAACGTCCTGACTTTC. It specifies CASSRPGGLGSGANVLTF.

This clone is labeled as medium-sized. This chain uses TRBV11-3 with TRBJ1-2, with 12 bases matching TRBD1. J gave up 4 bases and V 3 bases, and 6 bases lay outside the gene matches. CDR1 and CDR2 (germline): SGHNT, YENEEA. The CDR3 has 16 amino acids. In DNA form, the CDR3 reads TGTGCCAGCAGCTTGGTCGGGACAGGGGGCATCTATGGCTACACCTTC. Translation: CASSLVGTGGIYGYTF.

This clone was found a few times. The gene calls are TRBV9 and TRBJ2-1; the match to TRBD1 covers 8 bases. The CDR3 consists of 15 residues. CDR1 and CDR2 from the germline V gene are SGDLS and YYNGEE. V was pared by 7 bases and J by 8 bases, with 14 bases of the junction left unmatched. This CDR3 is CASGQGTYERDEQFF. In DNA, the CDR3 is TGTGCCAGCGGACAGGGTACTTACGAAAGGGATGAGCAGTTCTTC.